This T cell receptor (beta chain) was captured in a study of a mutant IDH1 vaccine in newly diagnosed glioma. The overall study: Either 4-6 weeks after radiotherapy alone or alongside temozolomide, vaccination was begun. Radiotherapy, temozolomide, or both had been given previously, and both were given to most.

CDR1 is LNHDA and CDR2 is SQIVND in the germline V gene (reference sequence). The V and J ends lost 1 base and 1 base respectively, with 8 bases between them. This CDR3 is built from 14 residues. Points from the study as a whole: The study observed vaccine-induced immune responses in just over 90% of patients.

Turning to this clone: Antigen unknown.

The time point here: week 35, safety follow-up. Every vaccination contained 300 ug of the mutant IDH1 20-mer peptide and was paired with topical imiquimod. Eight vaccine injections were given to patients in weeks 1, 3, 5, 7, 11, 15, 19 and 23. Some clones are missing from TCRdb's copy, which holds only in-frame ones; the method was immunoSEQ multiplex PCR. The profile shows some 44,000 clones, approximately 80% of them singletons. V is TRBV19 and J is TRBJ2-7; the D gene is possibly TRBD2 (6 bases). This specimen consisted of PBMCs, obtained from a glioma patient whose treatment included an IDH1 peptide vaccine. The sequence came from a woman aged 45-60 years with glioma. CDR3 bases: TGTGCCAGTAGTATAGCGGGGGTATCCTACGAGCAGTACTTC. Protein: CASSIAGVSYEQYF.